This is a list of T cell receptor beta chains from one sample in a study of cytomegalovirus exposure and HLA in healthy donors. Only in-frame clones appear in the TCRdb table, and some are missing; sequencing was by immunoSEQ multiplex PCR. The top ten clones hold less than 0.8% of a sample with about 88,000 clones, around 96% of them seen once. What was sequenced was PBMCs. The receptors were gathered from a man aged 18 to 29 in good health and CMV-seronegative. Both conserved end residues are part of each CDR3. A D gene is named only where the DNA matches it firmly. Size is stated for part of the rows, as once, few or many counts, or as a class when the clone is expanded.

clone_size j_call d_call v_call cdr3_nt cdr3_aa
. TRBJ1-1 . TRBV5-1 TGCGCCAGCAGCTTAACAGGAGGAGGGACTGAAGCTTTCTTT CASSLTGGGTEAFF
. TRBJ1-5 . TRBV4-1 TGCGCCAGCAGCTTCTCAGGGGAGATGAGACAGCCCCAGCATTTT CASSFSGEMRQPQHF
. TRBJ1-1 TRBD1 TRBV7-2 TGTGCCAGCAGCACCCGTTATACAGGGGTGAACACTGAAGCTTTCTTT CASSTRYTGVNTEAFF
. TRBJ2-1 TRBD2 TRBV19 TGTGCCAGTAGTACGTCAACTAGCGGGGGTGAGCAGTTCTTC CASSTSTSGGEQFF
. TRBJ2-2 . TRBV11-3 TGTGCCAGCAGCTCGGACAGCACCGGGGAGCTGTTTTTT CASSSDSTGELFF
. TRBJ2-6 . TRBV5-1 TGCGCCAGCAGCTTGCCCGAGGGGGATTCTGGGGCCAACGTCCTGACTTTC CASSLPEGDSGANVLTF
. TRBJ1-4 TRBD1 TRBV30 TGTGCCTGGAGTGTCCCGGGACAGGGGGCAGGTGAAAAACTGTTTTTT CAWSVPGQGAGEKLFF
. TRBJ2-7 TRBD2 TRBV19 TGTGCCAGTAGTATCTCGAGGGAGGGCCCGCAGTACTTC CASSISREGPQYF
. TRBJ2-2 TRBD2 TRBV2 TGTGCCAGCAGTGAAGCCCCTGGACTAGCGGGAGTTTCGTGGAACACCGGGGAGCTGTTTTTT CASSEAPGLAGVSWNTGELFF
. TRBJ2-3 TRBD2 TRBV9 TGTGCCAGCAGCGCCTTTATCGTAGCGGGACCGGGCACAGATACGCAGTATTTT CASSAFIVAGPGTDTQYF
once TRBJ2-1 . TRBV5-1 TGCGCCAGCAGGGAGAGCGGCAATGAGCAGTTCTTC CASRESGNEQFF
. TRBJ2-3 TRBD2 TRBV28 TGTGCCAGCAGTGGGGCGGGAGTAGCAGATACGCGGTATTTT CASSGAGVADTRYF
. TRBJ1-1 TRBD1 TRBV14 TGTGCCAGCAGCCCCTTGCTTGGACAGGAGAACACTGAAGCTTTCTTT CASSPLLGQENTEAFF
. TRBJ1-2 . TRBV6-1 TGTGCCAGTCAACAGGGACCGTATGGCTACACCTTC CASQQGPYGYTF
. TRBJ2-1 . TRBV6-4 TGTGCCAGCAGTAGCGCTGGGGAGAACAATGAGCAGTTCTTC CASSSAGENNEQFF
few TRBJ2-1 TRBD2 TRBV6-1 TGTGCCAGCAGTGCCGGACTAGCGGGAGGGAATGAGCAGTTCTTC CASSAGLAGGNEQFF
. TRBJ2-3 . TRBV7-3 TGTGCCAGCAGCTTAGGGAGACAGGAGAAGGAGTATTTT CASSLGRQEKEYF
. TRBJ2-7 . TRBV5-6 TGTGCCAGCAGCCCGGTGGCAGGCTCCTACGAGCAGTACTTC CASSPVAGSYEQYF
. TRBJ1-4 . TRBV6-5 TGTGCCAGCAGTTTAACAGCCGCAACTAATGAAAAACTGTTTTTT CASSLTAATNEKLFF
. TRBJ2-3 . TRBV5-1 TGCGCCAGCAGCTTGGCGGGGACTTCTACCACAGATACGCAGTATTTT CASSLAGTSTTDTQYF
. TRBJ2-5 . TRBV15 TGTGCCACCAGCAGAGGGGGACTCGACCAAGAGACCCAGTACTTC CATSRGGLDQETQYF
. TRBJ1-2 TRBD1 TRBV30 TGTGCCTGGAGTCAGGGACAGCGAGTCTATGGCTACACCTTC CAWSQGQRVYGYTF
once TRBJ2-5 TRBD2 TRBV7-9 TGTGCCAGCACGGATCTTAGCGGGGTGCCCCAAGAGACCCAGTACTTC CASTDLSGVPQETQYF
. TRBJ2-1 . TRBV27 TGTGCCAGCACCCCTGGGGGCAAGCCCTACAATGAGCAGTTCTTC CASTPGGKPYNEQFF